The clone carrying this TCR beta chain occurred once. Its antigen is not identified. The data originate from a study of OX40 agonist ivuxolimab in advanced cancers. Study background: The drug used for patients, ivuxolimab, was an agonistic anti-OX40 (CD134) antibody. Points from the study as a whole: Partial responders at 0.1-3.0 mg/kg had among the lowest clonal expansion.

The CDR3 sequence is 13 residues long. Germline V gives CDR1 LGHNA, CDR2 YNFKEQ. Trimming removed 5 bases at V and 2 bases at J, with 9 bases between. Sequencing used immunoSEQ multiplex PCR; TCRdb keeps in-frame clones, though not all of them. The sample yields about 36,000 clones, 70% to 80% seen once. The chain carries TRBV4-2 and TRBJ1-2; D not resolved. This sequence was found in an adult with an advanced solid tumor such as melanoma, head and neck, liver or kidney cancer. The sample here was CD4+ or CD8+ T cells sorted from blood, taken in a trial of the OX40 agonist ivuxolimab. The CDR3 protein is CASSSSGNYGYTF. CDR3 DNA sequence: TGTGCCAGCAGCTCCTCCGGCAACTATGGCTACACCTTC.